These 31 T cell receptor beta chains share one sample of origin, sequenced in a study of OX40 agonist ivuxolimab in advanced cancers. Here immunoSEQ multiplex PCR was the method, and the copy in TCRdb shows in-frame clones only, minus some. Among roughly 28,000 clones listed, 82% were seen once. The source material was CD4+ or CD8+ T cells sorted from blood, sampled in a trial of the OX40 agonist ivuxolimab. The receptors were gathered from an adult with an advanced solid tumor such as melanoma, head and neck, liver or kidney cancer.

This clone appeared a few times. The rearrangement joins TRBV11-2 to TRBJ2-5, with D tentatively TRBD2 (5 bases). Deletions cut 4 bases from V and 0 bases from J, with 12 bases between. Germline V gives CDR1 SGHAT, CDR2 FQNNGV. CDR3 length: 15 amino acids. The CDR3: CASSSSPGNQETQYF. In DNA, the CDR3 is TGTGCCAGCAGCTCTAGCCCGGGGAACCAAGAGACCCAGTACTTC.

This clone was detected a few times. This chain connects TRBV6-5 to TRBJ1-4; 7 bases are a match to TRBD1. The V and J ends lost 2 bases and 7 bases, in that order; junction bases with no gene match: 7. CDR3 length: 15 residues. Germline V gene sequence: CDR1 MNHEY, CDR2 SVGAGI. CDR3 in DNA: TGTGCCAGCAGTTACACGACAGGGTCGGTTGAAAAACTGTTTTTT. Translation gives CASSYTTGSVEKLFF.

CDR3 bases: TGTGCCAGCAGATTGCAGGGGGCTGGAGTACACGAGCAGTACTTC. It is translated as CASRLQGAGVHEQYF. The chain links TRBV13 to TRBJ2-7, with 8 nucleotides matching TRBD1. With V trimmed by 6 bases and J by 5 bases, 12 bases remained unmatched. The CDR3 has 15 residues. Per germline, CDR1 PRHDT and CDR2 FYEKMQ (reference sequence).

The rearrangement links TRBV27 to TRBJ1-1, with D unresolved. This CDR3 has 12 residues. The germline V and J ends were trimmed by 5 bases and 4 bases, with 8 bases remaining between them. Germline CDR1 and CDR2: MNHEY and SMNVEV (reference sequence). CDR3 DNA: TGTGCCAGCAGTGACGCGGGCACTGAAGCTTTCTTT. Its translation is CASSDAGTEAFF.

The chain joins TRBV5-1 to TRBJ2-1; possible D gene TRBD1, 5 bases. The germline gives CDR1 SGHRS, CDR2 YFSETQ. This CDR3 is 14 amino acids long. The ends were cut back, 3 bases at V and 6 bases at J, with 13 bases in the middle. CDR3 sequence (DNA): TGCGCCAGCAGCTGGGCGGACACGCTCAATGAGCAGTTCTTC. It codes for CASSWADTLNEQFF.

The chain recombines TRBV6-5 with TRBJ2-1, with D possibly matching TRBD1 (6 bases). Deletions cut 4 bases from V and 4 bases from J, with 11 bases between. This CDR3 has 14 amino acids. From germline, CDR1 is MNHEY and CDR2 SVGAGI. The CDR3 DNA reads as TGTGCCAGCAGTTCCGGGACACTATACAATGAGCAGTTCTTC. The encoded protein is CASSSGTLYNEQFF.

This chain joins TRBV2 and TRBJ1-4; D gene uncertain. The V end lost 0 bases, the J end lost 5 bases, and 4 bases lay between the germline ends. CDR3 length equals 13 residues. Germline CDR1 is SNHLY and CDR2 is FYNNEI. This CDR3 reads CASSEARNEKLFF. DNA of the CDR3: TGTGCCAGCAGTGAAGCCCGGAATGAAAAACTGTTTTTT.

The rearrangement links TRBV4-3 to TRBJ2-2; either TRBD1 or TRBD2 may supply D (5 bases each). Germline assignment: CDR1 LGHNA and CDR2 YSLEER. The CDR3 sequence is 16 residues long. Deletions cut 4 bases from V and 5 bases from J, with 17 bases between. CDR3 bases: TGCGCCAGCAGCCGGGGTGAGGGGAAGACGACCGGGGAGCTGTTTTTT. Translation gives CASSRGEGKTTGELFF.

This clone was detected once. The chain has TRBV20-1 and TRBJ2-7, with D perhaps matching TRBD1 (5 bases). The V end lost 7 bases, the J end lost 7 bases, and 8 bases lay between the germline ends. This CDR3 comprises 9 residues. Germline V gene data show CDR1 as DFQATT and CDR2 as SNEGSKA (reference sequence). CDR3 coding DNA: TGCAGTGTTCCAGGGGAGCAGTACTTC. It specifies CSVPGEQYF.

The chain employs TRBV2 and TRBJ1-5; TRBD1 might be the D (6 bases). Looked up from germline, CDR1 is SNHLY and CDR2 is FYNNEI. V lost 4 bases to trimming and J lost 1 base, with 8 bases between them. There are 14 residues in the CDR3. The CDR3 region is CASSAGASNQPQHF. The CDR3 bases are TGTGCCAGCAGTGCGGGGGCAAGCAATCAGCCCCAGCATTTT.

The chain employs TRBV5-4 and TRBJ2-5; tentative D call: TRBD1 (5 bases). The DNA matches TRBJ2-7 better at its end, which makes the J call doubtful. Germline V gene lookup returns CDR1 SGHNT and CDR2 YYREEE (reference sequence). This CDR3 spans 13 amino acids. CDR3 nucleotide sequence: TGTGCCAGCAGCACACTCGGTCAGGGCGAGCAGTACTTC. Amino acids: CASSTLGQGEQYF.

The chain has TRBV27 and TRBJ1-5; D is unresolved. Germline assignment: CDR1 MNHEY and CDR2 SMNVEV (reference sequence). The CDR3 has 12 residues. V lost 2 bases, J lost 4 bases, and 3 bases lay in between. The CDR3 DNA follows: TGTGCCAGCAGTTTAAGAAATCAGCCCCAGCATTTT. Amino acid sequence: CASSLRNQPQHF.

V and J are TRBV6-6 and TRBJ1-2; D gene unclear. CDR1 and CDR2 (germline): MNHNY, SVGAGI (reference sequence). CDR3 size: 12 residues. V lost 5 bases to trimming and J lost 5 bases, with 9 bases between them. This chain's CDR3 is CASSLAGYGYTF. The DNA of the CDR3 is TGTGCCAGCAGTCTGGCGGGATATGGCTACACCTTC.

The genes are TRBV6-5 and TRBJ2-7, with D possibly being TRBD1 (5 bases). CDR1 is MNHEY, CDR2 SVGAGI, per germline. The CDR3 loop spans 14 amino acids. The V and J ends lost 0 bases and 3 bases respectively, with 9 bases between them. The CDR3 sequence: CASSYSGAYYEQYF. The CDR3 nucleotides read TGTGCCAGCAGTTACTCTGGGGCGTACTACGAGCAGTACTTC.

The chain links TRBV5-6 to TRBJ2-5, with D hard to call. The J call may be in error: the DNA end matches TRBJ2-7 better. The CDR3 is 13 amino acids. Germline assignment: CDR1 SGHDT and CDR2 YYEEEE. The CDR3 sequence: CASSFIGSYEQYF. For the CDR3, the DNA is TGTGCCAGCAGCTTTATCGGAAGCTACGAGCAGTACTTC.

This clone was recorded a few times. This chain uses TRBV2 with TRBJ2-7; 8 nucleotides match TRBD1. The J segment lost 5 bases and the V segment lost 5 bases, leaving 2 bases of the junction unmatched. The CDR3 has 12 residues. Germline loops: CDR1 SNHLY, CDR2 FYNNEI. The CDR3 sequence is CASSSGQDEQYF. The CDR3 region has the DNA TGTGCCAGCAGTTCGGGACAGGACGAGCAGTACTTC.

The J gene is TRBJ2-7, the V gene TRBV10-3; no firm D call. From germline, CDR1 is ENHRY and CDR2 SYGVKD. V was trimmed by 1 base and J by 3 bases, leaving 13 bases between them. The CDR3 has 15 residues. The CDR3 loop reads CAISEYGVLGYEQYF. The CDR3 DNA reads as TGTGCCATCAGTGAGTATGGGGTACTGGGCTACGAGCAGTACTTC.

V and J are TRBV6-1 and TRBJ1-2; 7 bases match TRBD1. V lost 0 bases to trimming and J lost 2 bases; unmatched junction nucleotides: 3. This CDR3 contains 15 residues. Germline lookup yields CDR1 MNHNS and CDR2 SASEGT. The CDR3 is CASSEAGTENYGYTF. CDR3 DNA: TGTGCCAGCAGTGAAGCGGGGACAGAAAACTATGGCTACACCTTC.

Only a few counts were recorded for this clone. The gene calls are TRBV7-8 and TRBJ1-2, with D perhaps matching TRBD1 (5 bases). CDR1 SGHVS and CDR2 FQNEAQ come from the germline V gene. This CDR3 contains 12 residues. Trimming removed 4 bases from V and 7 bases from J, with 10 bases in between. The CDR3 region has the DNA TGTGCCAGCAGCTCTGGGACCCCTGGCTACACCTTC. It specifies CASSSGTPGYTF.

The J gene is TRBJ1-2, the V gene TRBV7-9; a weak D match, TRBD1 (5 bases). Trimming stripped 5 bases from V and 4 bases from J, with 11 bases between. This CDR3 comprises 13 residues. The germline V gene encodes CDR1 SEHNR and CDR2 FQNEAQ (reference sequence). Here the CDR3 DNA reads TGTGCCAGCAGCCCTGGACACTTCTATGGCTACACCTTC. Translation: CASSPGHFYGYTF.

In this sample, this clone turned up many times. The chain links TRBV30 to TRBJ1-1; possible D gene TRBD1, 5 bases. Looked up from germline, CDR1 is GTSNPN and CDR2 is SVGIG (reference sequence). Trimming cost V 0 bases and J 0 bases, with 14 bases left between them. This CDR3 spans 16 amino acids. The CDR3 DNA sequence: TGTGCCTGGAGTGTTAGGGGCCGCAGAATGAACACTGAAGCTTTCTTT. Amino acids: CAWSVRGRRMNTEAFF.

The chain joins TRBV9 to TRBJ1-4; D might be TRBD1 (5 bases). Germline values: CDR1 SGDLS, CDR2 YYNGEE. The V end lost 1 base, the J end lost 4 bases, and 11 bases lay between the germline ends. CDR3 length equals 15 residues. CDR3 loop: CASSVTGTGNEKLFF. The CDR3, as DNA: TGTGCCAGCAGCGTAACCGGGACGGGTAATGAAAAACTGTTTTTT.

The chain carries TRBV2 and TRBJ2-2, with 10 bases identical to TRBD2. The CDR3 totals 15 residues. In germline, CDR1 is SNHLY, CDR2 FYNNEI. The V gene end was trimmed by 5 bases and the J gene end by 6 bases; junction bases not matched to a gene: 6. The CDR3 DNA is TGTGCCAGCAGTTCTAGCGGGAGCGGTCCCGGGGAGCTGTTTTTT. It specifies CASSSSGSGPGELFF. The full variable domain, its missing parts supplied by reference TRBV2 and TRBJ2-2, is EPEVTQTPSHQVTQMGQEVILRCVPISNHLYFYWYRQILGQKVEFLVSFYNNEISEKSEIFDDQFSVERPDGSNFTLKIRSTKLEDSAMYFCASSSSGSGPGELFFGEGSRLTVL.

V gene TRBV10-1 combines with J gene TRBJ2-3, with 8 bases aligning to TRBD1. This CDR3 has 14 residues. Germline-derived CDR1 and CDR2 are WNHNN and SYGVQD (reference sequence). With 3 bases clipped from V and 1 base from J, the junction kept 0 bases outside the gene matches. Here the CDR3 reads CASSDRGRTDTQYF. In DNA, the CDR3 is TGCGCCAGCAGTGACAGGGGGCGCACAGATACGCAGTATTTT.

The J gene is TRBJ2-7, the V gene TRBV5-1; D may be TRBD1 (6 bases). The CDR3 has 13 amino acids. Between the trimmed V and J ends, which lost 1 base and 3 bases, there was a span of 8 bases. CDR1 is SGHRS and CDR2 is YFSETQ in the germline V gene. The CDR3 DNA is TGCGCCAGCAGCTTGTCAGGGGACTACGAGCAGTACTTC. Its translation: CASSLSGDYEQYF.

V is TRBV27 and J is TRBJ2-3; no clear D. With 6 bases removed from V and 6 bases from J, the gap between germline ends came to 10 bases. Germline values: CDR1 MNHEY, CDR2 SMNVEV (reference sequence). This CDR3 region has 12 residues. CDR3 protein: CASSFTSDTQYF. Here the CDR3 DNA reads TGTGCCAGCAGCTTTACATCCGATACGCAGTATTTT.

V gene TRBV27 combines with J gene TRBJ2-7; 7 bases fit TRBD1. The junction had 13 bases not matched to a gene; V was cut back by 7 bases and J by 7 bases. Germline CDR1 is MNHEY and CDR2 is SMNVEV (reference sequence). This CDR3 is 14 amino acids long. The CDR3 nucleotides are TGTGCCAGCAAGGCGGCACAGGGGTTTTGGGAGCAGTACTTC. This gives the protein CASKAAQGFWEQYF.

The chain couples TRBV5-6 to TRBJ2-7; 8 nucleotides align to TRBD2. Germline CDR1 SGHDT, CDR2 YYEEEE. The CDR3 consists of 14 residues. The J segment lost 4 bases and the V segment lost 0 bases, leaving 3 bases of the junction unmatched. The CDR3 nucleotides read TGTGCCAGCAGCTTGGCGGGGGGGCCGTACGAGCAGTACTTC. It is translated as CASSLAGGPYEQYF.

This clone was counted a single time. A much larger clone lies a single base off, so this may be a read error. Other nucleotide sequences in the sample specify the same CDR3. The chain couples TRBV29-1 to TRBJ1-1, with unresolved D. The CDR3 sequence is 14 residues long. V gave up 3 bases and J gave up 1 base, with 12 bases separating them. Germline CDR1 and CDR2: SQVTM and ANQGSEA. The CDR3 DNA reads as TGCAGCGTTGAGGACTCCTCCGAGAACACTGAAGCTTTCTTT. Translation: CSVEDSSENTEAFF.

The J gene is TRBJ2-1, the V gene TRBV7-2, with TRBD1 identical over 9 bases. The CDR3 length is 15 residues. Per germline, CDR1 SGHTA and CDR2 FQGNSA. Losses at the gene ends were 5 bases for V and 4 bases for J; bases not matched to a gene: 6. CDR3 DNA: TGTGCCAGCAGCACAGGGGGCGCGAGGTACAATGAGCAGTTCTTC. It translates to CASSTGGARYNEQFF.

The CDR3 sequence: CAARGTEDEKLFF. The CDR3 coding sequence is TGTGCGGCGAGGGGGACAGAAGATGAAAAACTGTTTTTT. The chain carries TRBV7-9 and TRBJ1-4; TRBD1 matches at 7 bases. Germline V gives CDR1 SEHNR, CDR2 FQNEAQ (reference sequence). The CDR3 contains 13 residues. The full variable domain, its missing parts supplied by reference TRBV7-9 and TRBJ1-4, is DTGVSQNPRHKITKRGQNVTFRCDPISEHNRLYWYRQTLGQGPEFLTYFQNEAQLEKSRLLSDRFSAERPKGSFSTLEIQRTEQGDSAMYLCAARGTEDEKLFFGSGTQLSVL.